This T cell receptor (beta chain) was recovered during a study of cytomegalovirus exposure and HLA in healthy donors (dated by TCRdb to about 2017). Background for the entire study: An earlier analysis of several hundred of the donors reported about 250 Gb of sequence data and 117 million unique TCR beta sequences from roughly 180 million T cells. The number of typed donors differed by locus: about 629-630 for A, B, C, DRB1 and DQB1; approximately 520 for DQA1; over 600 for DPA1; and roughly 470 for DPB1. The aim of the study was to test whether cataloging public T cell receptors could identify signatures of past pathogen exposure. Besides the first cohort of around 700 subjects, a separate validation cohort made up of over a hundred different subjects was used. Among roughly 400 genotyped donors of the cohort, an average of roughly 240,000 unique TCR beta nucleotide sequences were sequenced per donor, roughly 20% of them non-productive. Rather than using new phenotypic data, the later analysis identified candidate immune exposures from TCR beta sequences and from how often those sequences occurred across donors. The study combined high-throughput TCR immunosequencing, statistical association of individual TCRs with disease status, and machine learning to predict cytomegalovirus infection status. An earlier analysis of fewer than 700 of the donors applied high-throughput TCR beta sequencing to assess whether each TCR beta V gene segment acted as functional or pseudogenic. All discovery cohort repertoires had been generated using a single sequencing platform. A later analysis re-examined previously published TCR beta repertoires from hundreds of donors and added high-resolution HLA genotyping to investigate patterns of TCR occurrence. Genome-wide SNP genotypes for about 60% of the 666 donors were used in a later genetic analysis, which treated that subset as a discovery cohort. Of the roughly 400 genotyped donors, approximately 81% were placed in the genetic ancestry cluster associated with self-reported Caucasian donors. Using immunosequencing, the study profiled T cell repertoires from fewer than 700 subjects and related those repertoires to cytomegalovirus serostatus. Roughly five DR-DQ haplotypes were treated as single units for association and clustering because of strong linkage in the cohort. An early release that covered some 640 HLA-typed donors contained about 300 gigabases of sequencing data and 65 million to 100 million unique TCR sequences. Donor age, sex, ethnicity and CMV serostatus were collected together with the repertoire data. HLA typing covered class I and class II loci at four-digit resolution.

The library was produced with the immunoSEQ multiplex PCR assay. A mixture of 60 forward primers for TCR Vbeta segments and 13 reverse primers for TCR Jbeta segments was used in the multiplex PCR. The CDR3 region of rearranged TCR beta genes was amplified from genomic DNA with a multiplex PCR assay. On the Illumina HiSeq System, the amplified TCR beta libraries were sequenced as 87-base-pair reads. In the original analysis: A later analysis tallied roughly 80 million unique TCR beta chains across the 666 repertoires, and roughly 11 million of those chains were shared by two or more donors. Raw reads were error-corrected and collapsed into unique sequences by a nearest-neighbor algorithm in which closely related sequences were merged to remove PCR and sequencing errors. Alignment of CDR3 sequences to IMGT reference sequences was used to assign V, D and J gene segments. For a sequence to be retained, a match of at least six nucleotides was required to both a V gene segment and a J gene segment. A rearrangement was called productive if the CDR3 had no stop codons and remained in frame with V and J, and every other rearrangement was called non-productive. CDR3 was defined by IMGT convention, running from the second conserved V-encoded cysteine to the conserved J-encoded phenylalanine. The earlier analysis of a few hundred of the donors excluded sequences that lacked an unambiguous match to a single V gene segment. In an earlier analysis of approximately 610 of the donors, V segments were called functional above 56.7% productive rearrangements and were called segregating when the between-donor standard deviation exceeded 5%. To diagnose cytomegalovirus status from the catalog of TCR beta chain sequences, a statistical classification framework was built. In a later analysis, TCR nucleotide sequences were compared against IMGT/GENE-DB human TR gene sequences so that V and J genes could be assigned. Using the TCRdist pipeline, a later analysis assigned CDR3 sequences along with most-parsimonious VDJ recombination scenarios. A later analysis defined each TCR beta chain by its CDR3 amino acid sequence plus V-gene family, and excluded reads lacking a unique V-gene family. In a later analysis, 550 to 650 highly shared, low-generation-probability nucleotide sequences were removed to address suspected cross-contamination and a sequencing artifact. For each public chain, a later analysis derived a clonal expansion index from normalized ranks of inferred template counts within each repertoire. In a later analysis, generation probabilities were computed using a VDJ recombination model fitted to out-of-frame rearrangements, and the results were checked against IGoR. Hypergeometric tests were used in a later analysis to score TCR-TCR, TCR-HLA and TCR-CMV co-occurrence, with a repertoire-size bias correction applied to the TCR pairs. False discovery rates were estimated in a later analysis by permuting HLA or CMV assignments 20 times. A later analysis grouped co-occurring TCRs with DBSCAN, adding TCRdist sequence similarity when clustering within HLA-allele-positive subsets. For co-occurrence clustering, repertoires with fewer than 30,000 or more than 120,000 public chains were excluded, along with roughly 5 repertoires with anomalous nucleotide sharing. Entries here come from immuneACCESS through TCRdb and include only in-frame sequences with V and J called. Some clones fail to appear in such tables; in the studies checked, an unresolved V gene covers under half of the shortfall, and the cause of the remainder is unknown. That table supplies the V and J calls and clone size; D and trimming were determined from the DNA. For this sample the table gives 130,000 or so clones, of which just under 75% were detected only once. Clones ranked in the top ten supply around 6.6% of the sample.

The cohort consisted of more than 650 healthy bone marrow donors. Cohort members were all nominally healthy when sampled, although unrecorded immune exposures were likely present. The donor tested CMV seropositive and was one of the 289 seropositive cohort members. A peripheral blood sample was provided by each donor, and peripheral blood mononuclear cells were used for TCR beta sequencing. The Qiagen DNeasy Blood Extraction Kit was used to extract genomic DNA from the blood cell samples. Comments on this clone: Its antigen is not yet known. No qualities accompany the bases; no much larger clone lies one base away.

Per the germline V gene (reference sequence), LNHDA is the CDR1 and SQIVND is the CDR2. V gives up 7 bases and J gives up 7 bases, and the segment between their germline ends measures 28 bases. The CDR3 holds 18 amino acids from the cysteine to the phenylalanine. The entry retains the CDR3 DNA only, 54 bases that are in frame from base 1. Paper-wide results and their limitations: A later analysis reported that several top co-occurrence clusters appeared linked to parvovirus B19, influenza, CMV and Epstein-Barr virus. According to a later analysis, most CMV-associated TCR beta chains appeared to be HLA-restricted, and the HLA associations seemed to be driven largely by CMV exposure. V-gene and J-gene trimming of TCR beta chains was associated with a missense DCLRE1C variant in a later genetic analysis, and the association was replicated in an independent cohort. The cohort was sequenced for TCR beta chains only, and without alpha or paired-chain data the features that could be detected were limited. The presence/absence analyses assumed that sequencing depth was roughly uniform across donors, and that assumption may not be true. In a later genetic analysis, fewer N-insertions in productive TCRs were reported among donors in an Asian-associated ancestry cluster than the roughly 700-donor mean. CMV serostatus was the only immune exposure information available for the cohort. An earlier analysis of roughly 570 of the donors showed that most TCR beta V segments appeared in productive rearrangements either about 87% or about 30% of the time, which broadly matched IMGT annotations. When HLA alleles, especially DR and DQ, strongly co-occurred, attributing TCR associations to individual alleles was difficult. A group of highly shared sequence variants was considered likely to be a technical artifact of the sequencing pipeline. In a later analysis, HLA-associated TCR beta chains showed more clonal expansion and lower generation probabilities than non-associated chains that were equally common. In a later analysis, the rate of TCR association differed among HLA loci, with DRB1 alleles having the most associated TCRs and HLA-C alleles having the fewest. Cytomegalovirus status was reported to be diagnosed by the classifier with high specificity and sensitivity in both the original and validation cohorts. Around 16 rarely observed V segments, including chromosome 9 orphons, were excluded from the earlier analysis of several hundred of the donors because counts were too low. In a later analysis, 16,951 TCR beta sequences were associated with specific HLA alleles at a false discovery rate of 0.05. HLA typing was unavailable for some donors at each locus, so association tests used only the typed subset. While some public TCRs were present in many individuals, most TCR sequences turned up only very rarely across donors. In vitro tests confirmed that a few of the cytomegalovirus-associated TCR beta chains recognize cytomegalovirus antigens. The authors suggested that the approach could potentially be extended to other disease states and immunological phenotypes. Correlated functional status among segregating V segments might be attributable to linkage disequilibrium, but an unknown experimental factor could not be ruled out. A further reported finding was that TCR beta sequences accurately predicted the HLA-A and HLA-B alleles for most subjects in the first cohort. The study listed 164 TCR beta chains as associated with cytomegalovirus. Some IMGT-functional V segments, including TRBV6-2 and TRBV6-3, could not be distinguished by the 87-base-pair reads and were therefore excluded.

This sequence uses TRBV19 and TRBJ1-4; a tentative D match to TRBD1 spans 5 bases. The clonotype originates from a man aged 35 to 55 in good health and CMV-seropositive. What was sequenced was PBMCs. The DNA sequence is given as TGTGCCAGTACCTACGGGGGGAACAGGCGGCTGAGGAGTGAAAAACTGTTTTTT. It encodes CASTYGGNRRLRSEKLFF.